The 21 T cell receptor beta chains presented below share a single source sample, sequenced in a study of cytomegalovirus exposure and HLA in healthy donors. The PCR made use of 60 Vbeta and 13 Jbeta primers. Sequencing used immunoSEQ multiplex PCR; TCRdb keeps in-frame clones, though not all of them. The sample yields roughly 150,000 clones, roughly 75% seen once. Sequenced: PBMCs. These receptors came from a man aged 18 to 35 in good health and CMV-seropositive.

V and J are TRBV6-5 and TRBJ1-2; D gene unclear. The CDR3 contains 15 residues. V gave up 6 bases and J gave up 5 bases, with 19 bases separating them. Germline CDR1 and CDR2: MNHEY and SVGAGI. CDR3 in DNA: TGTGCCAGCAGGGAGGCGTTGGCAGGCGCGTATGGCTACACCTTC. Encoded protein: CASREALAGAYGYTF.

This clone was found once. The CDR3 spells CASTTYQTSSEKLFF. CDR3 DNA sequence: TGTGCCAGTACGACGTACCAGACATCGAGTGAAAAACTGTTTTTT. This sequence joins TRBV28 and TRBJ1-4; D remains unclear. The CDR3 consists of 15 residues. Trimming stripped 9 bases from V and 7 bases from J, with 21 bases between. Germline lookup yields CDR1 MDHEN and CDR2 SYDVKM.

This clone was picked up one time. V and J are TRBV13 and TRBJ2-1, with D tentatively TRBD2 (6 bases). In germline, CDR1 is PRHDT, CDR2 FYEKMQ (reference sequence). The CDR3 length is 14 residues. Trimming stripped 5 bases from V and 3 bases from J, with 11 bases between. DNA for the CDR3: TGTGCCAGCAGCACCCCGACTAGCTACAATGAGCAGTTCTTC. Translation: CASSTPTSYNEQFF.

J is TRBJ2-1 and V is TRBV27; D gene ambiguous. Per the germline V gene, CDR1 is MNHEY and CDR2 is SMNVEV (reference sequence). Trimming removed 3 bases from V and 0 bases from J, with 6 bases in between. This CDR3 contains 14 residues. The CDR3 is CASSLTASYNEQFF. The DNA for the CDR3 is TGTGCCAGCAGTTTGACTGCCTCCTACAATGAGCAGTTCTTC.

V is TRBV25-1 and J is TRBJ2-3; D may be TRBD2 (6 bases). Deletions cut 3 bases from V and 5 bases from J, with 18 bases between. CDR3 length: 16 amino acids. CDR1 is MGHDK and CDR2 is SYGVNS in the germline V gene. CDR3 sequence reads: CASSDSLRGSGDTQYF. CDR3 in DNA: TGTGCCAGCAGTGATTCCCTCCGGGGGTCGGGAGATACGCAGTATTTT.

The genes are TRBV6-1 and TRBJ1-4; 8 bases agree with TRBD1. With 3 bases clipped from V and 8 bases from J, the junction kept 5 bases outside the gene matches. Germline V gene lookup returns CDR1 MNHNS and CDR2 SASEGT. This CDR3 is 14 amino acids long. CDR3 sequence (DNA): TGTGCCAGCAGTGACAACAGGGGGAGGGAAAAACTGTTTTTT. It codes for CASSDNRGREKLFF.

This chain joins TRBV28 and TRBJ2-3; perhaps TRBD2 as D (7 bases). Trimming took 8 bases from V and 8 from J, leaving 17 bases between them. Germline values: CDR1 MDHEN, CDR2 SYDVKM. This CDR3 region has 13 residues. The CDR3 loop reads CASVEGGRGTQYF. The CDR3 nucleotides are TGTGCCAGCGTAGAGGGGGGGCGAGGTACGCAGTATTTT. The whole variable domain, filled in from reference TRBV28 and TRBJ2-3, reads DVKVTQSSRYLVKRTGEKVFLECVQDMDHENMFWYRQDPGLGLRLIYFSYDVKMKEKGDIPEGYSVSREKKERFSLILESASTNQTSMYLCASVEGGRGTQYFGPGTRLTVL.

Only one count was recorded for this clone. One end of the junction varies from germline; a read error may be responsible. The chain is built from TRBV10-3 and TRBJ1-2; 11 bases are a match to TRBD1. Germline lookup yields CDR1 ENHRY and CDR2 SYGVKD. The CDR3 runs to 16 residues. The CDR3 sequence: CAISTGTGGIVGGYPF. The CDR3 nucleotides read TGTGCCATCAGTACCGGGACAGGGGGTATTGTAGGTGGCTACCCCTTC.

V and J are TRBV9 and TRBJ2-7, with 8 bases lining up with TRBD2. CDR3 length equals 14 residues. J lost 0 bases, V lost 4 bases, and 3 bases had no gene match. Germline V gene sequence: CDR1 SGDLS, CDR2 YYNGEE. CDR3 sequence: CASSPSGSSYEQYF. CDR3 sequence (DNA): TGTGCCAGCAGCCCCAGCGGGAGCTCCTACGAGCAGTACTTC.

This clone was counted a single time. V and J are TRBV6-1 and TRBJ2-2, with 12 positions matching TRBD2. The junction had 8 bases not matched to a gene; V was cut back by 2 bases and J by 4 bases. Germline CDR1 is MNHNS and CDR2 is SASEGT. The length of the CDR3 is 18 residues. This CDR3 is CASSELRLAGVGTGELFF. Written as DNA, the CDR3 is TGTGCCAGCAGTGAACTAAGACTAGCGGGAGTAGGCACCGGGGAGCTGTTTTTT.

J is TRBJ2-7 and V is TRBV9; D perhaps matches TRBD1 (6 bases). Germline values: CDR1 SGDLS, CDR2 YYNGEE. The CDR3 is made up of 14 amino acids. Trimming removed 0 bases at V and 3 bases at J, with 10 bases between. Here the CDR3 DNA reads TGTGCCAGCAGCGTAGGAGGACAGAGCTACGAGCAGTACTTC. Protein: CASSVGGQSYEQYF.

This clone was counted only a few times. The chain uses TRBV30 and TRBJ2-7, with D hard to call. This CDR3 region has 11 residues. CDR1 GTSNPN and CDR2 SVGIG come from the germline V gene (reference sequence). V lost 2 bases and J 3 bases, leaving 5 bases between the germline ends. Written as DNA, the CDR3 is TGTGCCTGGAGTAGCAACTACGAGCAGTACTTC. This translates into CAWSSNYEQYF.

V and J are TRBV19 and TRBJ1-2; D is perhaps TRBD1 (5 bases). V lost 4 bases, J lost 10 bases, and 22 bases lay in between. CDR1 and CDR2 (germline): LNHDA, SQIVND (reference sequence). The CDR3 length is 15 residues. This chain's CDR3 is CASSTEETVRWDYTF. The CDR3 DNA reads TGTGCCAGTAGTACCGAAGAGACAGTTCGGTGGGACTACACCTTC. Variable domain in full (rest from reference TRBV19 and TRBJ1-2): DGGITQSPKYLFRKEGQNVTLSCEQNLNHDAMYWYRQDPGQGLRLIYYSQIVNDFQKGDIAEGYSVSREKKESFPLTVTSAQKNPTAFYLCASSTEETVRWDYTFGSGTRLTVV.

The chain joins TRBV7-8 to TRBJ2-3; D may be TRBD2 (5 bases). This CDR3 spans 15 amino acids. Trimming shortened V by 1 base and J by 3 bases, and 11 bases separated the two germline ends. Looked up from germline, CDR1 is SGHVS and CDR2 is FQNEAQ. The CDR3 bases are TGTGCCAGCAGCTTAGGATCTAGCCCAACAGATACGCAGTATTTT. Protein: CASSLGSSPTDTQYF.

The rearrangement uses TRBV25-1 and TRBJ2-5; D is unresolved. This CDR3 region has 13 residues. Trimming took 2 bases from V and 5 from J, leaving 9 bases between them. Germline-derived CDR1 and CDR2 are MGHDK and SYGVNS. DNA for the CDR3: TGTGCCAGCAGTGAAATTGGGCTGGAGACCCAGTACTTC. It specifies CASSEIGLETQYF.

V gene TRBV30 combines with J gene TRBJ2-6, with D uncertain. The CDR3 extends over 14 amino acids. CDR1 is GTSNPN and CDR2 is SVGIG in the germline V gene (reference sequence). V was pared by 5 bases and J by 0 bases, with 8 bases between. CDR3 loop: CAWLENSGANVLTF. CDR3 in DNA: TGTGCCTGGCTAGAAAACTCTGGGGCCAACGTCCTGACTTTC.

The chain combines TRBV2 with TRBJ1-2, with TRBD1 as a possible D gene (5 bases). This CDR3 comprises 14 residues. With 6 bases removed from V and 8 bases from J, the gap between germline ends came to 19 bases. Germline CDR1 and CDR2: SNHLY and FYNNEI. The DNA for the CDR3 is TGTGCCAGCAGGGGGCCGGACGGTGTCCTGGGCTACACCTTC. This translates into CASRGPDGVLGYTF.

V is TRBV28 and J is TRBJ1-4; D remains unclear. Germline CDR1 reads MDHEN; CDR2 reads SYDVKM. The CDR3 has 19 residues. Trimming left V 4 bases short and J 0 bases short, with 21 bases between. CDR3 protein: CASSSRTVIADATNEKLFF. The CDR3 region has the DNA TGTGCCAGCAGTTCCCGGACGGTAATAGCGGATGCAACTAATGAAAAACTGTTTTTT.

J is TRBJ1-5 and V is TRBV19; D unclear. Trimming left V 7 bases short and J 0 bases short, with 7 bases between. Germline V gene data show CDR1 as LNHDA and CDR2 as SQIVND (reference sequence). The CDR3 covers 13 residues. The CDR3 nucleotides are TGTGCCAGTACCACTTATAGCAATCAGCCCCAGCATTTT. Amino acids: CASTTYSNQPQHF.

The genes are TRBV28 and TRBJ1-5; 7 nucleotides align to TRBD1. Trimming cost V 2 bases and J 4 bases; bases outside gene matches: 8. Germline CDR1 reads MDHEN; CDR2 reads SYDVKM. This CDR3 contains 16 residues. As DNA, the CDR3 is TGTGCCAGCAGTTTAACGGCAGGGGGATTTAATCAGCCCCAGCATTTT. Its protein product is CASSLTAGGFNQPQHF. The full variable domain, rest sourced from reference TRBV28 and TRBJ1-5, is DVKVTQSSRYLVKRTGEKVFLECVQDMDHENMFWYRQDPGLGLRLIYFSYDVKMKEKGDIPEGYSVSREKKERFSLILESASTNQTSMYLCASSLTAGGFNQPQHFGDGTRLSIL.

The V and J genes are TRBV29-1 and TRBJ1-1, with no clear D. The length of the CDR3 is 14 residues. Trimming left V 7 bases short and J 4 bases short, with 19 bases between. Germline CDR1 SQVTM, CDR2 ANQGSEA. The chain's CDR3 is CSAPGRGAGTEAFF. The CDR3, as DNA: TGCAGCGCCCCCGGGAGAGGTGCAGGCACTGAAGCTTTCTTT.